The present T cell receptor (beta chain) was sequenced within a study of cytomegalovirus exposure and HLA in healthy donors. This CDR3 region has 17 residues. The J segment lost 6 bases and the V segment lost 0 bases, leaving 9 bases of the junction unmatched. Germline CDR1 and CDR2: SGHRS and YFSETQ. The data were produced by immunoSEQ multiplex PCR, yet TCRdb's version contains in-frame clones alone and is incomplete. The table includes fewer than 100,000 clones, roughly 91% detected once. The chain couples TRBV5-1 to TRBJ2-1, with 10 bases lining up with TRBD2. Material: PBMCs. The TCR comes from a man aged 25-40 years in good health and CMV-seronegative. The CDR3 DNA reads TGCGCCAGCAGCTTGGTTTTAGCGGGAGGCTCCCTCAATGAGCAGTTCTTC. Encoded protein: CASSLVLAGGSLNEQFF.